A selection of T cell receptor beta chains follows, all from one sample in a study of graft-versus-host responses after intestinal transplantation. Assay used: immunoSEQ multiplex PCR; TCRdb lists only in-frame clones, some missing. The table lists 4,000 to 6,000 clones, roughly 27% of them singletons. Specimen: alloreactive CD4+ T cells from a mixed lymphocyte reaction culture, collected before transplantation. The origin of the receptors is a human patient who was an organ donor for intestinal transplantation. The CDR3 runs from the conserved cysteine through the conserved F or W. The order of the fields is V gene, J gene, D gene, clone size, CDR3 protein, CDR3 DNA. The D gene is left open where the match is weak. The size of a clone is reported for some rows only, either as once, few or many, or as a class for expanded clones.

TRBV5-1	TRBJ2-1	NA	few	CASSLVVDEQFF	TGCGCCAGCAGCTTGGTAGTAGATGAGCAGTTCTTC
TRBV12-5	TRBJ2-1	NA	NA	CASGLATSSVSYNEQFF	TGTGCTAGTGGTTTGGCCACCTCGAGCGTTTCCTACAATGAGCAGTTCTTC
TRBV9	TRBJ1-1	TRBD1	few	CASSVGGQGNTEAFF	TGTGCCAGCAGCGTAGGTGGACAGGGGAACACTGAAGCTTTCTTT
TRBV19	TRBJ1-2	NA	few	CASTPRGLGGYTF	TGTGCCAGTACCCCACGGGGTTTAGGGGGCTACACCTTC
TRBV5-1	TRBJ2-1	TRBD2	few	CASSLAASGSREQFF	TGCGCCAGCAGCTTGGCGGCTAGCGGGAGTAGAGAGCAGTTCTTC
TRBV2	TRBJ2-3	TRBD2	medium-sized	CASSLGLASDTQYF	TGTGCCAGCAGCTTAGGACTAGCTTCCGATACGCAGTATTTT
TRBV27	TRBJ1-6	TRBD1	medium-sized	CASSGYRGNNSPLHF	TGTGCCAGCAGTGGATACAGGGGTAATAATTCACCCCTCCACTTT
TRBV5-1	TRBJ2-5	NA	few	CASRFGGFQETQYF	TGCGCCAGCAGGTTTGGAGGGTTCCAGGAGACCCAGTACTTC
TRBV2	TRBJ2-7	TRBD1	few	CASSEGTGFDEQYF	TGTGCCAGCAGTGAAGGGACAGGGTTTGACGAGCAGTACTTC
TRBV5-6	TRBJ1-1	TRBD1	few	CASSLGITGGTEAFF	TGTGCCAGCAGCTTGGGTATAACAGGGGGCACTGAAGCTTTCTTT
TRBV5-1	TRBJ1-2	TRBD1	NA	CASSFGTGEMRYGYTF	TGCGCCAGCAGCTTTGGGACAGGGGAAATGCGCTATGGCTACACCTTC
TRBV7-9	TRBJ2-1	TRBD2	few	CASASGRTNEQFF	TGTGCCAGCGCTAGCGGGAGAACTAATGAGCAGTTCTTC
TRBV6-1	TRBJ2-1	TRBD1	NA	CASSAWDRGVSEQFF	TGTGCCAGCAGTGCCTGGGACAGGGGAGTGAGTGAGCAGTTCTTC
TRBV19	TRBJ1-5	NA	medium-sized	CASSMTSGDSQPQHF	TGTGCCAGTAGTATGACATCAGGGGATAGTCAGCCCCAGCATTTT
TRBV5-1	TRBJ2-3	TRBD2	medium-sized	CASSLRGDTDTQYF	TGCGCCAGCAGCTTACGGGGGGATACAGATACGCAGTATTTT
TRBV18	TRBJ1-3	TRBD1	NA	CASSLLGQGVGNTIYF	TGTGCCAGCTCACTCCTGGGACAGGGAGTTGGAAACACCATATATTTT
TRBV9	TRBJ2-2	NA	few	CASSPKTATGELFF	TGTGCCAGCAGCCCTAAGACAGCTACCGGGGAGCTGTTTTTT
TRBV18	TRBJ2-3	NA	few	CASSPPSWGPSTQYF	TGTGCCAGCTCACCACCGAGTTGGGGCCCAAGTACGCAGTATTTT
TRBV14	TRBJ2-7	NA	once	CASSQVHGAKQYF	TGTGCCAGCAGCCAAGTTCATGGGGCGAAGCAGTACTTC
TRBV23-1	TRBJ1-4	NA	medium-sized	CASSHFKTGMREKLFF	TGCGCCAGCAGTCATTTCAAAACAGGGATGAGAGAAAAACTGTTTTTT
TRBV7-8	TRBJ2-7	TRBD1	NA	CASSYNVGQGNRGYEQYF	TGTGCCAGCAGCTACAATGTGGGACAGGGAAATAGGGGTTACGAGCAGTACTTC
TRBV30	TRBJ1-6	NA	medium-sized	CAWSVLRRSGSPLHF	TGTGCCTGGAGTGTACTGAGAAGGAGCGGTTCACCCCTCCACTTT
TRBV28	TRBJ1-5	TRBD1	few	CASSLGGQGHQPQHF	TGTGCCAGCAGTTTGGGGGGACAGGGGCATCAGCCCCAGCATTTT
TRBV10-1	TRBJ2-7	TRBD2	NA	CASSSSGRFNEQYF	TGCGCCAGCAGTTCTAGCGGGAGATTCAACGAGCAGTACTTC
TRBV9	TRBJ2-3	TRBD2	few	CASSALLAGGIDTQYF	TGTGCCAGCAGCGCTCTCCTAGCGGGGGGAATAGATACGCAGTATTTT
TRBV6-6	TRBJ2-7	NA	NA	CASSYGGMGSYEQYF	TGTGCCAGCAGTTACGGGGGGATGGGGTCCTACGAGCAGTACTTC
TRBV7-8	TRBJ2-3	TRBD1	NA	CASSQQGMGTDTQYF	TGTGCCAGCAGCCAACAGGGGATGGGAACAGATACGCAGTATTTT
TRBV4-1	TRBJ1-3	NA	NA	CASSQDRQGPGNTIYF	TGCGCCAGCAGCCAAGATCGGCAGGGGCCTGGAAACACCATATATTTT
TRBV11-2	TRBJ1-1	NA	NA	CASSFFRYPEAFF	TGTGCCAGCAGCTTTTTTCGGTACCCAGAAGCTTTCTTT
TRBV18	TRBJ1-1	TRBD1	NA	CASSLQGAGNTEAFF	TGTGCCAGCTCACTCCAGGGGGCGGGGAACACTGAAGCTTTCTTT
TRBV6-5	TRBJ1-5	NA	medium-sized	CASSRTVGNQPQHF	TGTGCCAGCAGTCGTACAGTAGGCAATCAGCCCCAGCATTTT
TRBV28	TRBJ2-3	TRBD1	NA	CASSSADRTPTDTQYF	TGTGCCAGCAGTTCAGCGGACAGGACTCCCACAGATACGCAGTATTTT
TRBV5-4	TRBJ2-7	TRBD2	NA	CASSGRLAGVPYEQYF	TGTGCCAGCAGCGGACGACTAGCGGGAGTACCCTACGAGCAGTACTTC
TRBV7-9	TRBJ2-1	NA	NA	CASSLSNYWEREQFF	TGTGCCAGCAGCTTATCCAACTATTGGGAGAGGGAGCAGTTCTTC
TRBV5-8	TRBJ1-2	TRBD1	few	CASSLDRGGGYTF	TGTGCCAGCAGCTTGGACAGGGGAGGTGGCTACACCTTC
TRBV30	TRBJ2-1	NA	NA	CAWRGGSSYNEQFF	TGTGCCTGGAGGGGTGGGAGCTCCTACAATGAGCAGTTCTTC
TRBV6-4	TRBJ1-1	NA	few	CASSRSRTDKAFF	TGTGCCAGCAGCCGAAGCCGAACTGATAAAGCTTTCTTT
TRBV30	TRBJ2-7	NA	NA	CAWRDKTGAYPYEQYF	TGTGCCTGGAGGGATAAGACAGGAGCCTACCCCTACGAGCAGTACTTC
TRBV19	TRBJ2-3	NA	medium-sized	CASSINWGGSTDTQYF	TGTGCCAGTAGTATCAATTGGGGGGGCAGCACAGATACGCAGTATTTT
TRBV15	TRBJ2-3	TRBD2	medium-sized	CATSRDPTGTSRTDTQYF	TGTGCCACCAGCAGAGACCCAACCGGGACTAGCCGCACAGATACGCAGTATTTT
TRBV5-1	TRBJ2-7	TRBD1	once	CASSLVGTGKGYEQYF	TGCGCCAGCAGCTTGGTAGGGACAGGGAAGGGCTACGAGCAGTACTTC
TRBV19	TRBJ1-2	TRBD1	NA	CASSWTGGYGYTF	TGTGCCAGTAGTTGGACAGGTGGTTATGGCTACACCTTC
TRBV5-1	TRBJ1-4	NA	medium-sized	CASSFGSRVREKLFF	TGCGCCAGCAGCTTTGGATCCAGGGTGCGGGAAAAACTGTTTTTT
TRBV30	TRBJ2-1	TRBD2	NA	CAGTSEVEQFF	TGTGCCGGGACTAGCGAAGTTGAGCAGTTCTTC
TRBV6-4	TRBJ1-2	NA	NA	CASSPTTGGKGYTF	TGTGCCAGCAGTCCGACCACGGGGGGAAAGGGCTACACCTTC
TRBV5-1	TRBJ2-7	TRBD1	once	CASSRQGASSYEQYF	TGCGCCAGCAGCCGACAGGGCGCGAGCTCCTACGAGCAGTACTTC
TRBV6-1	TRBJ2-1	TRBD2	medium-sized	CASSDFQRGNEQFF	TGTGCCAGCAGTGACTTTCAGCGGGGCAATGAGCAGTTCTTC
TRBV30	TRBJ1-1	NA	many	CAWTPFRGAFGTEAFF	TGTGCCTGGACCCCTTTCCGGGGGGCTTTCGGCACTGAAGCTTTCTTT
TRBV11-1	TRBJ1-1	NA	NA	CASSTRDRRNTEAFF	TGTGCCAGCAGCACACGGGATCGACGGAACACTGAAGCTTTCTTT
TRBV5-1	TRBJ2-1	TRBD2	few	CASSPLAGGAYNEQFF	TGCGCCAGCAGCCCCTTAGCGGGAGGGGCTTACAATGAGCAGTTCTTC